The rows below give T cell receptor beta chains drawn from one sample of a study of shared clonotypes between healthy human individuals. Method: immunoSEQ multiplex PCR; TCRdb's copy keeps in-frame clones and lacks some. The table records some 490,000 clones, around 73% of them present only once. The specimen sequenced was PBMCs. These receptor sequences come from a woman in her thirties or forties in good health. Some clones in this sample may be carry-over from other donors' samples. Each CDR3 is given with its conserved first and last residue. The D gene is left open where the match is weak. Size is stated for part of the rows, as once, few or many counts, or as a class when the clone is expanded.

>.|TRBJ2-7|TRBV5-4|.
CASSPSQGLITYEQYF
TGTGCCAGCAGCCCATCACAGGGCTTGATAACCTACGAGCAGTACTTC
>.|TRBJ1-1|TRBV28|.
CASSPSRMGFQQAFF
TGTGCCAGCAGTCCCTCCCGGATGGGCTTCCAGCAAGCTTTCTTT
>.|TRBJ1-3|TRBV2|.
CASSENRVGGNTIYF
TGTGCCAGCAGTGAAAACAGGGTGGGTGGAAACACCATATATTTT
>once|TRBJ2-1|TRBV29-1|TRBD1
CSVPGRGSYNEQFF
TGCAGCGTTCCGGGCAGGGGGTCCTACAATGAGCAGTTCTTC
>.|TRBJ1-2|TRBV28|TRBD1
CASKQGQDSYGYTF
TGTGCCAGCAAGCAGGGACAGGATTCCTATGGCTACACCTTC
>.|TRBJ1-5|TRBV28|.
CASSLALGNQPQHF
TGTGCCAGCAGTTTGGCTCTGGGGAATCAGCCCCAGCATTTT
>.|TRBJ2-5|TRBV9|.
CASSVGGSGETQYF
TGTGCCAGCAGCGTAGGTGGGAGTGGGGAGACCCAGTACTTC
>.|TRBJ2-7|TRBV5-1|.
CASSLGSGRYEQYF
TGCGCCAGCAGCTTGGGTTCAGGACGCTACGAGCAGTACTTC
>.|TRBJ2-5|TRBV11-2|.
CASSTLGETQYF
TGTGCCAGCAGCACTCTCGGGGAGACCCAGTACTTC
>once|TRBJ2-5|TRBV30|.
CAWSATRERETQYF
TGTGCCTGGAGCGCTACGCGAGAAAGGGAGACCCAGTACTTC
>.|TRBJ1-1|TRBV7-9|.
CASSLRGEGVPEAFF
TGTGCCAGCAGCTTACGGGGGGAGGGCGTGCCTGAAGCTTTCTTT